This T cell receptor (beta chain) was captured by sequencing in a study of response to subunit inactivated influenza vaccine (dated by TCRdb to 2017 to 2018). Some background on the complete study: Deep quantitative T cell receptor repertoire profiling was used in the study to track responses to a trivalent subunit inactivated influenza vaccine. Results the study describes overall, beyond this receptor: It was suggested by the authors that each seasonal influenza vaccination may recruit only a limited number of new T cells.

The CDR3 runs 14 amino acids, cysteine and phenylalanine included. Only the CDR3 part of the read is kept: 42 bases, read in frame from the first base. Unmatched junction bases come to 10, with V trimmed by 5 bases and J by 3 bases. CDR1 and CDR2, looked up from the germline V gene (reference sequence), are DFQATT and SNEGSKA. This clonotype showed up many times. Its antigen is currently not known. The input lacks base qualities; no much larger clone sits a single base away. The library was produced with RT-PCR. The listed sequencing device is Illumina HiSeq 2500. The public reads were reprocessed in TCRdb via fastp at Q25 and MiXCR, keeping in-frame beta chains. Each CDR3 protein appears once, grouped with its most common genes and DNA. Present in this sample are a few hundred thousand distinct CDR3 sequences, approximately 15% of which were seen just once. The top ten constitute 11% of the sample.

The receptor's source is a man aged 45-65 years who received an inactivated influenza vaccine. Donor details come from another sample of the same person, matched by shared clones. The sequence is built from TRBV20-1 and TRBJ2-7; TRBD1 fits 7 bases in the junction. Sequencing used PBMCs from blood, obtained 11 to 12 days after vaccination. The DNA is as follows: TGCAGTGCTCGTATAACGGGACAGCTCTACGAGCAGTACTTC. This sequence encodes CSARITGQLYEQYF.